Included here is one TCR beta chain sequence, with context. Its recognized antigen is unknown. Qualities for individual bases were not recorded, and no much larger clone is one base off. V is cut by 3 bases and J by 7 bases, and the space between the germline ends is 19 bases. From the cysteine up to the phenylalanine, the CDR3 has a length of 16 residues. The only DNA kept is the CDR3, 48 bases in frame from the first base. CDR1 and CDR2, per the germline V gene, are MGHRA and YSYEKL. Libraries were built with the immunoSEQ multiplex PCR assay. A mixture of 60 forward primers for TCR Vbeta segments and 13 reverse primers for TCR Jbeta segments was used in the multiplex PCR. The CDR3 region of rearranged TCR beta genes was amplified from genomic DNA by a multiplex PCR assay. The amplified TCR beta libraries were sequenced on the Illumina HiSeq System as 87-base-pair reads. The original pipeline was this. In a later analysis, 80 million or so unique TCR beta chains were counted across the 650 to 750 repertoires, and roughly 11 million of these chains were shared by at least two donors. Raw reads were error-corrected and collapsed into unique sequences by a nearest-neighbor algorithm in which closely related sequences were merged to remove PCR and sequencing errors. V, D and J gene segments were assigned by aligning CDR3 sequences to IMGT reference sequences. Each retained sequence needed at least a six-nucleotide match to both a V gene segment and a J gene segment. Rearrangements were classified as productive when the CDR3 lacked stop codons and remained in frame with V and J, and all other rearrangements were classified as non-productive. Following IMGT convention, CDR3 was defined as the stretch from the second conserved V-encoded cysteine to the conserved J-encoded phenylalanine. In an earlier analysis of roughly 580 of the donors, sequences lacking an unambiguous match to a single V gene segment were excluded. In an earlier analysis of around 590 of the donors, a V segment was called functional when productive rearrangements were above 56.7%, and segregating when the standard deviation between donors exceeded 5%. To diagnose cytomegalovirus status from the catalog of TCR beta chain sequences, a statistical classification framework was built. In a later analysis, V and J genes were assigned by comparing TCR nucleotide sequences against IMGT/GENE-DB human TR gene sequences. Using the TCRdist pipeline, a later analysis assigned CDR3 sequences along with most-parsimonious VDJ recombination scenarios. In a later analysis, each TCR beta chain was defined by its CDR3 amino acid sequence together with its V-gene family, and reads lacking a unique V-gene family were excluded. A later analysis removed roughly 590 highly shared, low-generation-probability nucleotide sequences to deal with suspected cross-contamination and a sequencing artifact. In a later analysis, a clonal expansion index for each public chain was calculated from normalized within-repertoire ranks of inferred template counts. In a later analysis, generation probabilities were computed with a VDJ recombination model fitted to out-of-frame rearrangements, and the resulting probabilities were checked against IGoR. In a later analysis, hypergeometric tests were used to score TCR-TCR, TCR-HLA and TCR-CMV co-occurrence, with a repertoire-size bias correction applied to TCR pairs. In a later analysis, false discovery rates were estimated by permuting HLA or CMV assignments 20 times. A later analysis grouped co-occurring TCRs with DBSCAN, adding TCRdist sequence similarity when clustering within HLA-allele-positive subsets. Co-occurrence clustering excluded repertoires with fewer than 30,000 or more than 120,000 public chains, plus five with anomalous nucleotide sharing. As stored in TCRdb, this immuneACCESS dataset retains in-frame rearrangements with V and J assigned. A fraction of the clones does not appear; measured against another copy, unresolved V genes explain less than half of the discrepancy, and the remainder lacks a known reason. Clone size and V and J calls were adopted from that table, with D and trimming inferred from the DNA. The sample table shows approximately 81,000 clones, and roughly 80% are seen once. Over 5% of the sample is held by the ten biggest clonotypes.

The sample is drawn from a study of cytomegalovirus exposure and HLA in healthy donors listed by TCRdb under 2017. About the study as a whole: An earlier analysis of around 600 of the donors reported 250 to 350 Gb of sequence data and 117 million unique TCR beta sequences from about 200 million T cells. Roughly 300 gigabases of sequencing data and around 85 million unique TCR sequences made up an early release that covered fewer than 650 HLA-typed donors. Among the approximately 400 genotyped donors, about 85% belonged to the genetic ancestry cluster associated with self-reported Caucasian donors. The study was designed to test whether signatures of past pathogen exposure could be identified by cataloging public T cell receptors. The study used immunosequencing to profile the T cell repertoires of around 600 subjects and linked those repertoires to cytomegalovirus serostatus. In addition to the first cohort of around 670 subjects, a separate validation cohort of approximately 130 different subjects was used. The study combined high-throughput TCR immunosequencing, statistical association of individual TCRs with disease status, and machine learning to predict cytomegalovirus infection status. To study patterns of TCR occurrence, a later analysis re-analyzed previously published TCR beta repertoires from 600 to 750 donors and added high-resolution HLA genotyping. The later analysis used no new phenotypic data to find candidate immune exposures, relying instead on TCR beta sequences and their occurrence across donors. An earlier analysis of approximately 630 of the donors applied high-throughput TCR beta sequencing to assess whether each TCR beta V gene segment acted as functional or pseudogenic. Donor age, sex, ethnicity and CMV serostatus were compiled together with the repertoire data. A later genetic analysis used genome-wide SNP genotypes for about three fifths of the 666 donors, treating that subset as a discovery cohort. Every discovery cohort repertoire had been produced on one sequencing platform. HLA typing covered class I and class II loci at four-digit resolution. The number of donors typed differed by locus, with 629-630 for A, B, C, DRB1 and DQB1, 522 for DQA1, 606 for DPA1, and about 450 for DPB1. Because of strong linkage in the cohort, a few DR-DQ haplotypes were treated as single units for association and clustering. Across around 400 genotyped donors of the cohort, an average of about 200,000 unique TCR beta nucleotide sequences per donor were sequenced, and roughly 20% of those sequences were non-productive.

On the study overall, not on this receptor specifically: In vitro tests confirmed that three of the cytomegalovirus-associated TCR beta chains recognize cytomegalovirus antigens. Assigning TCR associations to individual alleles was difficult when HLA alleles, especially DR and DQ, strongly co-occurred. Because counts were too low, about 15 rarely observed V segments, including chromosome 9 orphons, were left out of the earlier analysis of approximately 580 of the donors. In this cohort, only TCR beta chains were sequenced, and detectable features were limited by the absence of alpha or paired-chain data. In a later genetic analysis, fewer N-insertions in productive TCRs were reported among donors in an Asian-associated ancestry cluster than the approximately 630-donor mean. CMV serostatus was the only immune exposure information available for the cohort. Some IMGT-functional V segments, including TRBV6-2 and TRBV6-3, could not be distinguished by the 87-base-pair reads and were therefore excluded. According to a later analysis, parvovirus B19, influenza, CMV and Epstein-Barr virus appeared linked to several top co-occurrence clusters. The authors suggested that the approach could potentially be extended to other disease states and immunological phenotypes. A later analysis found that HLA-associated TCR beta chains were more clonally expanded and had lower generation probabilities than equally common non-associated chains. An earlier analysis of 587 of the donors showed that most TCR beta V segments appeared in productive rearrangements either about 87% or about 30% of the time, which broadly matched IMGT annotations. Roughly uniform sequencing depth across donors was assumed in presence/absence analyses, although this assumption may not hold. A later analysis found that TCR association rates varied across HLA loci, with DRB1 alleles showing the most associated TCRs and HLA-C alleles the fewest. The sequencing pipeline was judged likely to have produced a cluster of highly shared sequence variants as a technical artifact. Correlated functional status among segregating V segments might reflect linkage disequilibrium, but an unknown experimental factor could not be ruled out. According to a later analysis, most CMV-associated TCR beta chains appeared to be HLA-restricted, and the HLA associations seemed to be driven largely by CMV exposure. In a later genetic analysis, a missense DCLRE1C variant was associated with V-gene and J-gene trimming of TCR beta chains, and the association was replicated in an independent cohort. The classifier was reported to diagnose cytomegalovirus status with high specificity and sensitivity in both the original cohort and the validation cohort. A further reported finding was that TCR beta sequences accurately predicted the HLA-A and HLA-B alleles for most subjects in the first cohort. A later analysis associated about 16,000 TCR beta sequences with specific HLA alleles at a false discovery rate of 0.05. Most TCR sequences were seen in very few donors, while some public TCRs were found in many individuals. Because HLA typing was missing for some donors at each locus, association tests included only the typed subset. In the study, roughly 160 TCR beta chains were listed as associated with cytomegalovirus.

The cohort comprised some 680 healthy bone marrow donors. Cohort members were all nominally healthy when sampled, although unrecorded immune exposures were likely present. The donor tested CMV seropositive, placing the donor among the approximately 310 seropositive members of the cohort. Each donor provided a peripheral blood sample, and peripheral blood mononuclear cells were used for TCR beta sequencing. Genomic DNA was extracted from the blood cell samples with the Qiagen DNeasy Blood Extraction Kit. This receptor was taken from a woman aged 45 to 65 in good health and CMV-seropositive. The rearrangement combines TRBV4-1 with TRBJ2-4, and TRBD1 may be the D gene, going by 5 matching bases. The specimen sequenced was PBMCs. The bases read TGCGCCAGCAGCCAGGGGCTCAGCTCGGCGTCGAACATTCAGTACTTC. Translated, it reads CASSQGLSSASNIQYF.